The 17 T cell receptor beta chains given below trace back to one sample, sequenced in a study of spatial heterogeneity in lung cancer. Described time point: sample taken at primary tumor resection. TCRdb called the 5' RACE reads again in MiXCR, with one record for every CDR3 protein. The data contain 35,000 to 45,000 distinct CDR3 sequences, roughly 5.2% of them singletons. This specimen was PBMCs, taken at surgery. These TCRs come from a female donor with early-stage non-small cell lung cancer.

This clonotype showed up just a few times. CDR3 sequence: CASSSFNSPLHF. CDR3 DNA sequence: TGTGCCAGCAGCTCTTTTAATTCACCCCTCCACTTT. The chain carries TRBV5-4 and TRBJ1-6; D remains unclear. Between the trimmed V and J ends, which lost 3 bases and 6 bases, there was a span of 4 bases. This CDR3 has 12 residues. Germline CDR1 and CDR2: SGHNT and YYREEE (reference sequence).

This clonotype was seen repeatedly, ten times or more. This sequence joins TRBV7-2 and TRBJ1-5; D unresolved. The V end was cut by 1 base, the J end by 2 bases, with 9 bases between. CDR1 SGHTA and CDR2 FQGNSA come from the germline V gene. The CDR3 runs to 15 residues. The CDR3 is CASSLVVNGNQPQHF. The CDR3 DNA reads TGTGCCAGCAGCTTAGTGGTCAACGGCAATCAGCCCCAGCATTTT.

Written as DNA, the CDR3 is TGTGCCAGCAGCCCGAAACGTGAGAGGGTGGGTAATCAGCCCCAGCATTTT. It codes for CASSPKRERVGNQPQHF. The chain links TRBV6-2 or TRBV6-3 to TRBJ1-5; D not certain. The CDR3 covers 17 residues. The V and J ends lost 6 bases and 4 bases respectively, with 22 bases between them. Germline loops: CDR1 MNHEY, CDR2 SVGEGT.

This clonotype was seen ten or more times. The gene calls are TRBV13 and TRBJ2-5; the match to TRBD2 covers 15 bases. The CDR3 is 20 residues long. Germline CDR1 and CDR2: PRHDT and FYEKMQ (reference sequence). Trimming cost V 2 bases and J 1 base; bases outside gene matches: 11. For the CDR3, the DNA is TGTGCCAGCAGCTTAAGATTTGGTGCGGGACTAGCGGGGGGCCAAGAGACCCAGTACTTC. Its protein product is CASSLRFGAGLAGGQETQYF. Variable domain in full (rest from reference TRBV13 and TRBJ2-5): AAGVIQSPRHLIKEKRETATLKCYPIPRHDTVYWYQQGPGQDPQFLISFYEKMQSDKGSIPDRFSAQQFSDYHSELNMSSLELGDSALYFCASSLRFGAGLAGGQETQYFGPGTRLLVL.

This clonotype was observed a handful of times. CDR3 in amino acids: CASSQDQAAFYEQYF. In DNA form, the CDR3 reads TGTGCCAGCAGCCAAGATCAGGCGGCATTCTACGAGCAGTACTTC. This chain uses TRBV3-1 with TRBJ2-7; D is unclear. Trimming took 0 bases from V and 3 from J, leaving 12 bases between them. Germline values: CDR1 LGHDT, CDR2 YNNKEL (reference sequence). CDR3 length: 15 amino acids.

This clonotype has ten or more counts. The chain links TRBV7-9 to TRBJ2-5; TRBD1 matches 7 bases. CDR3 length equals 14 residues. CDR1 and CDR2 from the germline V gene are SEHNR and FQNEAQ (reference sequence). After removal of 5 bases from V and 2 bases from J, the junction contained 5 bases not matched to a gene. CDR3 sequence: CASSERGQQETQYF. The CDR3 bases are TGTGCCAGCAGCGAAAGGGGACAGCAAGAGACCCAGTACTTC.

This clonotype has at least ten counts. The chain combines TRBV5-6 with TRBJ1-6; D may be TRBD1 (5 bases). V lost 0 bases and J 6 bases, leaving 13 bases between the germline ends. The CDR3 has 16 amino acids. CDR1 SGHDT and CDR2 YYEEEE come from the germline V gene. The DNA of the CDR3 is TGTGCCAGCAGCTTGGCCCTCGGGGACCCTAATTCACCCCTCCACTTT. Amino acids: CASSLALGDPNSPLHF.

This clonotype occurred many times. J is TRBJ1-1 and V is TRBV15; D may be TRBD1 (5 bases). The V gene lost 4 bases and the J gene lost 6 bases, with 12 bases spanning the gap. In germline, CDR1 is LNHNV, CDR2 YYDKDF (reference sequence). The CDR3 spans 13 residues. The CDR3 region is CATSITGLAEAFF. CDR3 DNA: TGTGCCACCAGCATTACGGGGCTTGCTGAAGCTTTCTTT. The whole variable domain, filled in from reference TRBV15 and TRBJ1-1, reads DAMVIQNPRYQVTQFGKPVTLSCSQTLNHNVMYWYQQKSSQAPKLLFHYYDKDFNNEADTPDNFQSRRPNTSFCFLDIRSPGLGDTAMYLCATSITGLAEAFFGQGTRLTVV.

This clonotype was found many times. This chain uses TRBV9 with TRBJ1-1; a weak D match, TRBD1 (5 bases). The CDR3 is made up of 15 amino acids. CDR1 is SGDLS and CDR2 is YYNGEE in the germline V gene. Trimming shortened V by 4 bases and J by 1 base, and 14 bases separated the two germline ends. DNA of the CDR3: TGTGCCAGCAGCCGGGGGTCTTTAGGGAACACTGAAGCTTTCTTT. Residues: CASSRGSLGNTEAFF.

The sample holds many counts of this clonotype. The CDR3, as DNA: TGTGCCAGCAGTGAGATAGCGGGGGGCTACAATGAGCAGTTCTTC. Protein sequence: CASSEIAGGYNEQFF. The V and J genes are TRBV14 and TRBJ2-1, with TRBD2 matching over 10 bases. J lost 3 bases, V lost 6 bases, and 5 bases had no gene match. Germline V lookup: CDR1 SGHDN, CDR2 FVKESK. CDR3 size: 15 residues.

This clonotype was recorded many times. One junction end does not reproduce the germline sequence, and a read error may be involved. The CDR3 loop reads CASSLTLAADTQYF. DNA of the CDR3: TGTGCTAGCAGCTTAACCCTAGCGGCAGATACGCAGTATTTT. The V gene is TRBV7-7, the J gene TRBJ2-3; TRBD2 matches 7 bases. This CDR3 comprises 14 residues. The germline V gene encodes CDR1 SSHAT and CDR2 FNYEAQ (reference sequence).

This clonotype was found many times. The chain is built from TRBV24-1 and TRBJ2-1, with 10 bases lining up with TRBD2. V shed 4 bases and J 7 bases; nucleotides not matched to a gene: 12. CDR3 size: 17 residues. Germline V lookup: CDR1 KGHDR, CDR2 SFDVKD. The CDR3 DNA is TGTGCCACCAGTGACCCCTCGGCAGCGGGGGGGCTGAATGAGCAGTTCTTC. The encoded protein is CATSDPSAAGGLNEQFF.

This clonotype has ten or more counts. The chain employs TRBV7-9 and TRBJ1-4; D remains ambiguous. Germline assignment: CDR1 SEHNR and CDR2 FQNEAQ (reference sequence). The CDR3 runs to 18 residues. V lost 5 bases to trimming and J lost 0 bases, with 19 bases between them. CDR3 in amino acids: CASSPGLRPHATNEKLFF. Written as DNA, the CDR3 is TGTGCCAGCAGCCCCGGATTACGCCCCCATGCAACTAATGAAAAACTGTTTTTT.

In this sample, this clonotype turned up many times. The chain links TRBV5-4 to TRBJ2-5, with TRBD2 as a possible D gene (5 bases). Germline CDR1 is SGHNT and CDR2 is YYREEE (reference sequence). Trimming shortened V by 1 base and J by 5 bases, and 6 bases separated the two germline ends. The CDR3 is 12 residues long. CDR3 DNA sequence: TGTGCCAGCAGCTTGACGGGGGAGACCCAGTACTTC. Translation gives CASSLTGETQYF.

This clonotype was seen more than once but under ten times. The chain uses TRBV20-1 and TRBJ1-3; TRBD1 matches 10 bases. Looked up from germline, CDR1 is DFQATT and CDR2 is SNEGSKA (reference sequence). The CDR3 is made up of 15 amino acids. V trimming: 2 bases; J trimming: 1 base; junction bases outside the gene matches: 2. The CDR3 loop is CSARWDRGSGNTIYF. The CDR3 DNA sequence: TGCAGTGCTAGATGGGACAGGGGTTCTGGAAACACCATATATTTT.

This clonotype has only a few counts. This chain joins TRBV28 and TRBJ2-1; no definite D call. This CDR3 is 19 amino acids long. Germline loops: CDR1 MDHEN, CDR2 SYDVKM. Deletions cut 7 bases from V and 0 bases from J, with 25 bases between. DNA of the CDR3: TGTGCCAGCACCCCCCCCCAGGATACTACCTTTAGCTCCTACAATGAGCAGTTCTTC. It yields the protein CASTPPQDTTFSSYNEQFF.

V gene TRBV20-1 combines with J gene TRBJ1-3; 11 bases align to TRBD1. Germline values: CDR1 DFQATT, CDR2 SNEGSKA (reference sequence). The CDR3 is 16 amino acids. Trimming removed 4 bases from V and 1 base from J; junction bases left unmatched: 6. The CDR3 loop reads CSANSGTGGSGNTIYF. In DNA form, the CDR3 reads TGCAGTGCTAATTCCGGGACAGGGGGATCTGGAAACACCATATATTTT.